Listed here are 21 T cell receptor beta chains from one sample, sequenced in a study of blood T cell repertoires in COVID-19. Method: immunoSEQ multiplex PCR; TCRdb's copy keeps in-frame clones and lacks some. The sample carries around 40,000 clones, 80% to 90% recorded once. What was sequenced was peripheral blood. Source of these receptors: a man between 35 and 55 years old with COVID-19, enrolled during active disease.

The genes are TRBV5-4 and TRBJ2-2, with TRBD1 as a possible D gene (7 bases). V shed 0 bases and J shed 0 bases, with 12 bases lying between them. The CDR3 is 17 residues long. Germline assignment: CDR1 SGHNT and CDR2 YYREEE (reference sequence). The CDR3 is CASSLDPGGSNTGELFF. DNA for the CDR3: TGTGCCAGCAGCTTGGATCCAGGGGGGTCGAACACCGGGGAGCTGTTTTTT.

This clone has a handful of counts. V gene TRBV4-1 combines with J gene TRBJ2-7, with 7 bases matching TRBD2. V gave up 1 base and J gave up 3 bases; unmatched junction bases: 9. Germline assignment: CDR1 MGHRA and CDR2 YSYEKL. The CDR3 sequence is 16 residues long. The chain's CDR3 is CASSQGLAASYYEQYF. CDR3 DNA sequence: TGCGCCAGCAGCCAAGGTCTAGCGGCTTCATACTACGAGCAGTACTTC.

The V call is TRBV7-9, the J call TRBJ1-4; maybe TRBD1 (5 bases). This CDR3 has 15 amino acids. Germline V gene data show CDR1 as SEHNR and CDR2 as FQNEAQ (reference sequence). Trimming removed 5 bases at V and 8 bases at J, with 18 bases between. The CDR3 DNA is TGTGCCAGCAGCCCGACGGGAGGGGTGGGAGAAAAACTGTTTTTT. Protein sequence: CASSPTGGVGEKLFF. Complete variable domain (other parts from reference TRBV7-9 and TRBJ1-4): DTGVSQNPRHKITKRGQNVTFRCDPISEHNRLYWYRQTLGQGPEFLTYFQNEAQLEKSRLLSDRFSAERPKGSFSTLEIQRTEQGDSAMYLCASSPTGGVGEKLFFGSGTQLSVL.

The rearrangement links TRBV18 to TRBJ2-5, with 8 bases identical to TRBD1. The CDR3 has 16 amino acids. CDR1 KGHSH and CDR2 LQKENI come from the germline V gene. After removal of 5 bases from V and 2 bases from J, the junction contained 10 bases not matched to a gene. The CDR3 spells CASSSFQGALQETQYF. DNA for the CDR3: TGTGCCAGCTCATCCTTCCAGGGGGCACTTCAAGAGACCCAGTACTTC.

The chain carries TRBV5-1 and TRBJ2-2; 11 positions match TRBD1. This CDR3 is built from 16 residues. CDR1 is SGHRS, CDR2 YFSETQ, per germline. The V gene end was trimmed by 4 bases and the J gene end by 3 bases; junction bases not matched to a gene: 5. CDR3 sequence: CASSIGQGADTGELFF. The DNA for the CDR3 is TGCGCCAGCAGCATAGGACAGGGGGCAGACACCGGGGAGCTGTTTTTT. Filled out from reference TRBV5-1 and TRBJ2-2, the complete variable domain reads KAGVTQTPRYLIKTRGQQVTLSCSPISGHRSVSWYQQTPGQGLQFLFEYFSETQRNKGNFPGRFSGRQFSNSRSEMNVSTLELGDSALYLCASSIGQGADTGELFFGEGSRLTVL.

The chain is built from TRBV3-1 (or the pseudogene TRBV3-2) and TRBJ2-7; 10 bases match TRBD2. This CDR3 region has 16 residues. V was pared by 0 bases and J by 7 bases, with 9 bases of the junction left unmatched. The germline V gene has CDR1 LGHDT and CDR2 YNNKEL (reference sequence). This CDR3 is CASSQDLAGVSLEQYF. CDR3 nucleotides: TGTGCCAGCAGCCAAGACCTAGCGGGAGTCTCCCTGGAGCAGTACTTC.

The chain has TRBV4-2 and TRBJ2-1; maybe TRBD2 (5 bases). V was shortened by 3 bases and J by 7 bases, with 10 bases between the two germline ends. The CDR3 runs 13 residues. CDR1 and CDR2 (germline): LGHNA, YNFKEQ. The CDR3 loop is CASSQPPGNEQFF. In DNA form, the CDR3 reads TGTGCCAGCAGCCAGCCTCCGGGAAATGAGCAGTTCTTC.

The gene calls are TRBV6-2 or TRBV6-3 and TRBJ2-1; TRBD1 might be the D (6 bases). This CDR3 contains 16 residues. V gave up 3 bases and J gave up 8 bases, with 20 bases separating them. CDR1 and CDR2 (germline): MNHEY, SVGEGT. The CDR3 sequence is CASSYFIKKNRDEQFF. The CDR3 DNA sequence: TGTGCCAGCAGTTATTTCATAAAAAAGAACAGGGATGAGCAGTTCTTC.

The chain joins TRBV5-4 to TRBJ1-5, with 7 bases aligning to TRBD1. This CDR3 is built from 15 residues. Germline V gene sequence: CDR1 SGHNT, CDR2 YYREEE (reference sequence). V lost 3 bases to trimming and J lost 2 bases; unmatched junction nucleotides: 5. The CDR3 DNA sequence: TGTGCCAGCAGCTCCCAGGGGGATGGCAATCAGCCCCAGCATTTT. Residues: CASSSQGDGNQPQHF. Together with reference TRBV5-4 and TRBJ1-5, the CDR3 gives the full variable domain: ETGVTQSPTHLIKTRGQQVTLRCSSQSGHNTVSWYQQALGQGPQFIFQYYREEENGRGNFPPRFSGLQFPNYSSELNVNALELDDSALYLCASSSQGDGNQPQHFGDGTRLSIL.

The V call is TRBV6-4, the J call TRBJ2-2; 8 positions match TRBD1. After removal of 6 bases from V and 7 bases from J, the junction contained 7 bases not matched to a gene. The V gene's germline CDR1 is MRHNA and CDR2 SNTAGT. The CDR3 loop spans 14 amino acids. In DNA, the CDR3 is TGTGCCAGCAGAGGCCAGGGGGCTGGCGGGGAGCTGTTTTTT. This translates into CASRGQGAGGELFF.

This clone was seen once. V usage is TRBV28 and J usage is TRBJ1-5, with D perhaps TRBD1 (6 bases). V gave up 6 bases and J gave up 7 bases, with 16 bases separating them. This CDR3 has 14 amino acids. Germline V gives CDR1 MDHEN, CDR2 SYDVKM. The chain's CDR3 is CASRMGLQGQPQHF. The CDR3 bases are TGTGCCAGCAGGATGGGCCTTCAGGGGCAGCCCCAGCATTTT.

This sequence joins TRBV4-1 and TRBJ1-4; 10 bases agree with TRBD1. Looked up from germline, CDR1 is MGHRA and CDR2 is YSYEKL. With V trimmed by 3 bases and J by 7 bases, 5 bases remained unmatched. The CDR3 extends over 15 amino acids. In DNA, the CDR3 is TGCGCCAGCAGCCAGATGGACAGGGGGGGTGAAAAACTGTTTTTT. It codes for CASSQMDRGGEKLFF.

CDR3 nucleotides: TGTGCCAGCAGCTTAGCGGTTTCAGGGTCTAATGAGCAGTTCTTC. Translated: CASSLAVSGSNEQFF. V usage is TRBV7-6 and J usage is TRBJ2-1, with D perhaps matching TRBD1 (5 bases). V was shortened by 0 bases and J by 7 bases, with 13 bases between the two germline ends. The CDR3 spans 15 residues. CDR1 and CDR2 (germline): SGHVS, FNYEAQ.

This clone occurred once. The chain uses TRBV15 and TRBJ2-3; TRBD2 might be the D (5 bases). CDR3 size: 13 residues. CDR1 LNHNV and CDR2 YYDKDF come from the germline V gene (reference sequence). Trimming took off 5 bases at V and 4 bases at J, with 10 bases between the two ends. This CDR3 is CATSAERADTQYF. In nucleotides, the CDR3 is TGTGCCACCAGCGCTGAGAGGGCAGATACGCAGTATTTT.

This rearrangement joins TRBV5-1 to TRBJ2-7; tentative D call: TRBD1 (5 bases). CDR3 length: 14 residues. Between the trimmed V and J ends, which lost 0 bases and 0 bases, there was a span of 7 bases. Germline loops: CDR1 SGHRS, CDR2 YFSETQ. CDR3 region: CASSLGQGSYEQYF. The CDR3 coding sequence is TGCGCCAGCAGCTTGGGGCAGGGCTCCTACGAGCAGTACTTC. The full variable domain, its missing parts supplied by reference TRBV5-1 and TRBJ2-7, is KAGVTQTPRYLIKTRGQQVTLSCSPISGHRSVSWYQQTPGQGLQFLFEYFSETQRNKGNFPGRFSGRQFSNSRSEMNVSTLELGDSALYLCASSLGQGSYEQYFGPGTRLTVT.

This chain links TRBV18 with TRBJ2-7; no firm D call. Germline V lookup: CDR1 KGHSH, CDR2 LQKENI. The CDR3 contains 14 residues. Trimming shortened V by 3 bases and J by 2 bases, and 11 bases separated the two germline ends. The CDR3 here is CASSPASTPYEQYF. The CDR3 DNA is TGTGCCAGCTCACCGGCTAGTACCCCCTACGAGCAGTACTTC.

The chain has TRBV27 and TRBJ2-5; D is possibly TRBD2 (6 bases). The CDR3 is 13 amino acids. V lost 5 bases and J lost 5, with 12 bases in between. Germline-derived CDR1 and CDR2 are MNHEY and SMNVEV (reference sequence). The CDR3 DNA reads TGTGCCAGCAGTATACTAGCCTCCGAGACCCAGTACTTC. This codes for CASSILASETQYF.

V and J are TRBV5-1 and TRBJ2-3; 7 positions match TRBD2. This CDR3 has 15 amino acids. Per germline, CDR1 SGHRS and CDR2 YFSETQ. Losses at the gene ends were 1 base for V and 0 bases for J; bases not matched to a gene: 2. The CDR3 sequence: CASSLYGGSTDTQYF. In DNA, the CDR3 is TGCGCCAGCAGCTTGTACGGGGGGAGCACAGATACGCAGTATTTT.

The chain carries TRBV7-9 and TRBJ2-2; 11 bases are shared with TRBD2. With 5 bases clipped from V and 1 base from J, the junction kept 6 bases outside the gene matches. There are 17 residues in the CDR3. Looked up from germline, CDR1 is SEHNR and CDR2 is FQNEAQ (reference sequence). In nucleotides, the CDR3 is TGTGCCAGCAGCCCCTCTAGCGGGGGGATGAACACCGGGGAGCTGTTTTTT. It encodes CASSPSSGGMNTGELFF.

The DNA of the CDR3 is TGTGCCATCAGTTCAACAGACTACGAGCAGTACTTC. It is translated as CAISSTDYEQYF. The rearrangement uses TRBV10-3 and TRBJ2-7; D is uncertain. Germline V CDR1 and CDR2: ENHRY, SYGVKD. This CDR3 region has 12 residues. The germline V and J ends were trimmed by 5 bases and 3 bases, with 8 bases remaining between them.

V gene TRBV2 combines with J gene TRBJ1-5; D is possibly TRBD1 (5 bases). The V gene's germline CDR1 is SNHLY and CDR2 FYNNEI. The CDR3 has 13 residues. Trimming took off 6 bases at V and 5 bases at J, with 11 bases between the two ends. The CDR3 DNA is TGTGCCAGCAGAGAAACAGGATATCAGCCCCAGCATTTT. This sequence encodes CASRETGYQPQHF.